This TCR beta chain was recovered during a study of glioma-infiltrating T cells. General observations from the study: Non-neoplastic patients had below-expected tissue-blood divergence, while all gliomas exceeded expectation. CDR3 overlap between tissue and blood was very small.

TCR alpha and beta CDR3 regions were amplified from RNA using iRepertoire nested multiplex PCR. TCRdb recomputed calls from the multiplex PCR reads with MiXCR, one row per CDR3 protein. This sample has 44,000 or so distinct CDR3 sequences, with about 20% found just once. This clonotype was counted at least ten times. Antigen specificity is unknown. The origin of this receptor is a human donor with low-grade glioma or glioblastoma, undergoing nonglioma brain surgery, or in good health (not recorded which). The sample consisted of glioma tissue, nonneoplastic brain tissue, or PBMCs (not recorded which).

The CDR3 spells CASSPSLGNTIYF. CDR3 bases: TGTGCCAGCAGCCCGAGTCTCGGAAACACCATATATTTT. The V gene is TRBV7-9, the J gene TRBJ1-3; D uncertain. Deletions cut 5 bases from V and 4 bases from J, with 9 bases between. Germline CDR1 is SEHNR and CDR2 is FQNEAQ (reference sequence). This CDR3 region has 13 residues. Full variable domain (rest looked up from reference TRBV7-9 and TRBJ1-3): DTGVSQNPRHKITKRGQNVTFRCDPISEHNRLYWYRQTLGQGPEFLTYFQNEAQLEKSRLLSDRFSAERPKGSFSTLEIQRTEQGDSAMYLCASSPSLGNTIYFGEGSWLTVV.